This T cell receptor (beta chain) was documented in a study of T cells and Merkel cell carcinoma outcomes. Findings of the study overall: In Merkel cell carcinoma, repertoire and T-cell density reportedly predicted outcomes.

On this clone: Its antigen is undetermined. At one end the junction does not follow the germline gene, possibly because of a read error.

Germline loops: CDR1 LNHDA, CDR2 SQIVND (reference sequence). This CDR3 has 14 residues. Profiling relied on immunoSEQ multiplex PCR, and the TCRdb table lists in-frame clones only, not all of them. The table has some 14,000 clones, roughly 92% seen once. The sample comprised tumor tissue from Merkel cell carcinoma. This sequence originates from a human donor with Merkel cell carcinoma. The chain links TRBV19 to TRBJ2-7, with a tentative D call TRBD1 (7 bases). CDR3 amino acids: CASSKRQGGYKQYF. In DNA, the CDR3 is TGTGCCAGCTCGAAGAGACAGGGAGGCTACAAGCAGTACTTC.